This passage covers 16 T cell receptor beta chains from one sample sequenced in a study of beta chain features in type 1 diabetes. The study reverse transcribed the entire isolated RNA, so it sequenced expressed TCRB transcripts. The table came from immunoSEQ multiplex PCR; TCRdb's copy has only in-frame clones and leaves some out. The sample records over 300,000 clones, 6.5% to 10% being singletons. The sequenced sample consisted of central memory CD4+ T cells from blood. These receptor sequences come from a woman under 30 in good health.

Concerning this clone itself: At one end, the junction sequence differs from germline, possibly due to a read error. The rearrangement joins TRBV6-5 to TRBJ1-2; D call uncertain. CDR3 length: 11 amino acids. Germline V gene data show CDR1 as MNHEY and CDR2 as SVGAGI. Here the CDR3 DNA reads TGTGCCATCAGTGATCTATATGGCTACACCTTC. Translation gives CAISDLYGYTF.

V is TRBV7-9 and J is TRBJ2-5; D is ambiguous. CDR3 length: 11 residues. The ends were cut back, 8 bases at V and 1 base at J, with 5 bases in the middle. The germline gives CDR1 SEHNR, CDR2 FQNEAQ (reference sequence). The CDR3 DNA follows: TGTGCCAGCGGGTTCCAAGAGACCCAGTACTTC. It is translated as CASGFQETQYF.

This clone was seen repeatedly, ten times or more. Other DNA sequences in this specimen translate into the identical CDR3. The chain is built from TRBV28 and TRBJ2-7; 10 bases agree with TRBD2. V was clipped by 5 bases and J by 4 bases; unmatched bases: 8. The germline V gene encodes CDR1 MDHEN and CDR2 SYDVKM. The CDR3 runs to 15 residues. CDR3 bases: TGTGCCAGCAGTCCCCGGGGTAGCGGGAGGTACGAGCAGTACTTC. Translation: CASSPRGSGRYEQYF.

This clone has more than one count but fewer than ten. The chain carries TRBV25-1 and TRBJ2-4; TRBD2 is a possible D gene (6 bases). V lost 3 bases and J 7 bases, leaving 13 bases between the germline ends. Germline-derived CDR1 and CDR2 are MGHDK and SYGVNS. The CDR3 has 14 amino acids. CDR3 bases: TGTGCCAGCAGTGATGGGGGGTTAAGGAACATTCAGTACTTC. It translates to CASSDGGLRNIQYF.

In this sample, this clone turned up a few times. This sequence joins TRBV7-2 and TRBJ2-3, with a possible D match to TRBD2 (6 bases). The CDR3 is 16 residues long. Germline loops: CDR1 SGHTA, CDR2 FQGNSA. With 5 bases removed from V and 2 bases from J, the gap between germline ends came to 17 bases. Here the CDR3 reads CASSQTGSGFTDTQYF. CDR3 coding DNA: TGTGCCAGCAGCCAAACGGGCAGCGGGTTCACAGATACGCAGTATTTT.

This clone was found a few times. The V gene is TRBV4-3, the J gene TRBJ1-2, with D unresolved. This CDR3 comprises 15 residues. The V end was cut by 0 bases, the J end by 0 bases, with 8 bases between. The V gene's germline CDR1 is LGHNA and CDR2 YSLEER. This CDR3 is CASSQDGGANYGYTF. In DNA, the CDR3 is TGCGCCAGCAGCCAAGATGGCGGAGCTAACTATGGCTACACCTTC.

This clone has a count of ten or more. The rearrangement links TRBV28 to TRBJ2-7, with TRBD2 identical over 7 bases. The CDR3 is 15 residues long. Germline lookup yields CDR1 MDHEN and CDR2 SYDVKM. V was pared by 7 bases and J by 5 bases, with 14 bases of the junction left unmatched. The CDR3 DNA reads TGTGCCAGCACCCCTTTGGGGGAGGGACCTAACGAGCAGTACTTC. It translates to CASTPLGEGPNEQYF. The variable domain in full, completed from reference TRBV28 and TRBJ2-7, reads DVKVTQSSRYLVKRTGEKVFLECVQDMDHENMFWYRQDPGLGLRLIYFSYDVKMKEKGDIPEGYSVSREKKERFSLILESASTNQTSMYLCASTPLGEGPNEQYFGPGTRLTVT.

This clone was counted a few times. V and J are TRBV10-3 and TRBJ1-5; D is undetermined. V was clipped by 3 bases and J by 8 bases, with 14 bases between them. The V gene's germline CDR1 is ENHRY and CDR2 SYGVKD. CDR3 size: 14 residues. The CDR3 bases are TGTGCCATCAGTGATCACCTATCGATCGAGCCCCAGCATTTT. This sequence encodes CAISDHLSIEPQHF.

This clone was detected ten times or more. The chain joins TRBV28 to TRBJ1-4; D is perhaps TRBD1 (5 bases). Trimming took off 6 bases at V and 10 bases at J, with 15 bases between the two ends. Germline V lookup: CDR1 MDHEN, CDR2 SYDVKM. The CDR3 length is 13 residues. CDR3 DNA: TGTGCCAGCAGGCCTCCCGCAGGGAGAAAACTGTTTTTT. Its protein is CASRPPAGRKLFF. The variable domain in full, completed from reference TRBV28 and TRBJ1-4, reads DVKVTQSSRYLVKRTGEKVFLECVQDMDHENMFWYRQDPGLGLRLIYFSYDVKMKEKGDIPEGYSVSREKKERFSLILESASTNQTSMYLCASRPPAGRKLFFGSGTQLSVL.

This clone has a handful of counts. The chain carries TRBV6-6 and TRBJ2-6, with D perhaps assigned TRBD1 or TRBD2 (5 bases each). Germline CDR1 and CDR2: MNHNY and SVGAGI (reference sequence). The germline V and J ends were trimmed by 11 bases and 1 base, with 15 bases remaining between them. This CDR3 has 15 amino acids. The CDR3 bases are TGTGCCTGCGGAGAAGGGGAGTCTGGGGCCAACGTCCTGACTTTC. Its translation is CACGEGESGANVLTF.

This clone was found a few times. This chain uses TRBV6-1 with TRBJ2-1, with a possible D match to TRBD1 (5 bases). Germline assignment: CDR1 MNHNS and CDR2 SASEGT. V was shortened by 3 bases and J by 2 bases, with 11 bases between the two germline ends. CDR3 size: 15 residues. For the CDR3, the DNA is TGTGCCAGCAGTGAGGTCCAGGGCCCCTACAATGAGCAGTTCTTC. Its protein product is CASSEVQGPYNEQFF.

This clone was counted a few times. This rearrangement joins TRBV28 to TRBJ2-1; D may match TRBD1 or TRBD2 (5 bases each). The CDR3 is 14 residues long. The germline V gene encodes CDR1 MDHEN and CDR2 SYDVKM. V dropped 6 bases and J dropped 4 bases, with 13 bases sitting between them. The CDR3 region has the DNA TGTGCCAGCAGACGGGGACCCGGTTACAATGAGCAGTTCTTC. This gives the protein CASRRGPGYNEQFF.

This clone was observed many times. This sample also contains other DNA sequences that code for the same CDR3. J is TRBJ2-5 and V is TRBV29-1, with D possibly being TRBD1 (6 bases). Germline-derived CDR1 and CDR2 are SQVTM and ANQGSEA. There are 13 residues in the CDR3. Trimming removed 8 bases from V and 7 bases from J, with 20 bases in between. The CDR3 bases are TGCAGCCATCTCCAGGGTGGGGGCGTGACCCAGTACTTC. This sequence encodes CSHLQGGGVTQYF.

The rearrangement joins TRBV21-1 to TRBJ2-3; TRBD2 is the table's D call and was not checked against the DNA. TRBV21-1 corresponds to a pseudogene. The CDR3 spans 16 residues. The CDR3, as DNA: TGTGCCAGCAGCAAACGGACTAGCGGGAGTACAGATACGCAGTATTTT. This gives the protein CASSKRTSGSTDTQYF.

This chain links TRBV6-5 with TRBJ2-1, with 7 bases identical to TRBD2. V gave up 8 bases and J gave up 6 bases; unmatched junction bases: 13. The CDR3 loop spans 15 amino acids. Germline assignment: CDR1 MNHEY and CDR2 SVGAGI. The CDR3 region is CASASGRVIVNEQFF. The DNA of the CDR3 is TGTGCCAGCGCGAGTGGGAGGGTAATTGTCAATGAGCAGTTCTTC.

This clone was counted between two and nine times. The chain recombines TRBV7-9 with TRBJ1-1; 7 bases are a match to TRBD1. Trimming took 1 base from V and 1 from J; bases not matched to a gene: 0. The CDR3 consists of 14 residues. Germline V gene data show CDR1 as SEHNR and CDR2 as FQNEAQ (reference sequence). CDR3 sequence (DNA): TGTGCCAGCAGCTTAGGGACAGGGAACACTGAAGCTTTCTTT. This gives the protein CASSLGTGNTEAFF.